This T cell receptor (beta chain) emerged from a study of T cells in Graves' hyperthyroidism and ophthalmopathy. Amplified TCR beta CDR3 regions derived from RNA transcripts. The TCR CDR3 was amplified in a first-round RT-PCR using the HTBI primer set. TCRdb analysed the multiplex PCR reads with MiXCR anew, one entry per CDR3 protein. The top ten clones hold around 48% of a sample with around 190,000 distinct CDR3 sequences, around 16% of them seen once. The germline V gene has CDR1 LNHNV and CDR2 YYDKDF (reference sequence). V lost 3 bases, J lost 2 bases, and 1 base stayed unmatched. The CDR3 runs 14 residues.

V usage is TRBV15 and J usage is TRBJ2-5; 9 bases are a match to TRBD1. This receptor was obtained from a woman aged 50 to 60 with Graves' hyperthyroidism. The sample taken for sequencing was blood. This CDR3 is CATSSDRGQETQYF. The CDR3 DNA reads TGTGCCACCAGCAGCGACAGGGGGCAAGAGACCCAGTACTTC.